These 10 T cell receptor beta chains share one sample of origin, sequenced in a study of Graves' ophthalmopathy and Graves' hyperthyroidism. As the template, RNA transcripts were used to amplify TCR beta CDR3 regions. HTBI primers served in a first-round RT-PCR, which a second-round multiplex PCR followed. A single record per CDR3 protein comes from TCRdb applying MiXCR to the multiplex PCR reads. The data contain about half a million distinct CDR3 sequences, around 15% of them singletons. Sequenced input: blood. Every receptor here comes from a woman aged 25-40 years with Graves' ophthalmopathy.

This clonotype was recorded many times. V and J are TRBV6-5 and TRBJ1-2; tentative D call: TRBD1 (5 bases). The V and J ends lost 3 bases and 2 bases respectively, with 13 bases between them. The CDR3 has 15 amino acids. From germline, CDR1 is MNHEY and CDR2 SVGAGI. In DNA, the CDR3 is TGTGCCAGCAGTTATTCCCGGGGACGGAACTATGGCTACACCTTC. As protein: CASSYSRGRNYGYTF.

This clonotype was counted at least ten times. CDR3: CASRPDRKIGELFF. The CDR3 DNA follows: TGCGCCAGCAGGCCGGACAGAAAGATCGGGGAGCTGTTTTTT. The rearrangement links TRBV5-1 to TRBJ2-2; perhaps TRBD1 as D (6 bases). Germline V gene sequence: CDR1 SGHRS, CDR2 YFSETQ. V dropped 5 bases and J dropped 7 bases, with 15 bases sitting between them. The CDR3 runs 14 residues.

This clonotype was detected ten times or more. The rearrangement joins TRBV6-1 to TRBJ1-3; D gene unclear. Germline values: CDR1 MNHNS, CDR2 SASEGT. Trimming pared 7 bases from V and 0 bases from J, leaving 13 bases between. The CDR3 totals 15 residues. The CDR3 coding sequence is TGTGCCAGCAAGAGTCAGGTGAACTCTGGAAACACCATATATTTT. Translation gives CASKSQVNSGNTIYF.

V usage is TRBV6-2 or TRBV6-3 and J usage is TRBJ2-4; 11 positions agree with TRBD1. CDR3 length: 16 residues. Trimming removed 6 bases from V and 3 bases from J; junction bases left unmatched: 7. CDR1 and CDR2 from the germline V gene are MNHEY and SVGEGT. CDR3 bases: TGTGCCAGCAGCTCCCGGGACAGGGGGGACAAAAACATTCAGTACTTC. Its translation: CASSSRDRGDKNIQYF.

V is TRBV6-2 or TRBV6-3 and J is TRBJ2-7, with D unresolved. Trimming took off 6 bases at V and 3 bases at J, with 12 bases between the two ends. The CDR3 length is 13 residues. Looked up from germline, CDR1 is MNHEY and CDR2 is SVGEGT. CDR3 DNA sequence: TGTGCCAGCAGCTCGAACCCTTACTACGAGCAGTACTTC. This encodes CASSSNPYYEQYF.

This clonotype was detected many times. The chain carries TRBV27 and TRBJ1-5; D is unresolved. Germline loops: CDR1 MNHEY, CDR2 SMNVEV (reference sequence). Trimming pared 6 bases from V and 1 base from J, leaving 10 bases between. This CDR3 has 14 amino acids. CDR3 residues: CASRDWGSNQPQHF. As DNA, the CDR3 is TGTGCCAGCAGAGATTGGGGAAGCAATCAGCCCCAGCATTTT.

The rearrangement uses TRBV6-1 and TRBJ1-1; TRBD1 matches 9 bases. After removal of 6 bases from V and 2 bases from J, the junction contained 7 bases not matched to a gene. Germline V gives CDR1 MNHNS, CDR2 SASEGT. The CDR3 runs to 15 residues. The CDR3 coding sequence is TGTGCCAGCAGGGGGCCGGGACAGGGAAACACTGAAGCTTTCTTT. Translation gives CASRGPGQGNTEAFF.

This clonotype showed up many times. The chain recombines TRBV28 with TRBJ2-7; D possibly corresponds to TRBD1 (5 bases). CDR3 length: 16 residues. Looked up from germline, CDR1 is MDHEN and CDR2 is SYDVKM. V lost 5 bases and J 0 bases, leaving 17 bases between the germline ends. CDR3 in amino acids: CASSLPQTVGSYEQYF. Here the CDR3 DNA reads TGTGCCAGCAGTCTCCCTCAGACAGTCGGCTCCTACGAGCAGTACTTC.

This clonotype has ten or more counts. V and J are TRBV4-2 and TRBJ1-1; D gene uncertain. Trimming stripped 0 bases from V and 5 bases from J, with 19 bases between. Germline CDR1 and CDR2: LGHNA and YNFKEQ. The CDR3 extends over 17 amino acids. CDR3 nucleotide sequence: TGTGCCAGCAGCCAAGATGGGGATAAGCGGCTACGGACTGAAGCTTTCTTT. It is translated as CASSQDGDKRLRTEAFF.

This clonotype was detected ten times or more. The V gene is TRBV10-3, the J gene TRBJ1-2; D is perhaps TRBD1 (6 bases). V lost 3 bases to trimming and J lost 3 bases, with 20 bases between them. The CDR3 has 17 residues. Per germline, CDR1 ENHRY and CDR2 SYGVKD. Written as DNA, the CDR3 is TGTGCCATCAGTGATAGCCCGGCAGGGGCGCTGGACTATGGCTACACCTTC. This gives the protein CAISDSPAGALDYGYTF.